This entry lists 8 T cell receptor beta chains sequenced from one sample in a study of cytomegalovirus exposure and HLA in healthy donors (dated by TCRdb to 2017 to 2019). The method behind the library was the immunoSEQ multiplex PCR assay. The multiplex PCR relied on a mix of 60 forward primers for TCR Vbeta segments and 13 reverse primers for TCR Jbeta segments. As stored in TCRdb, this immuneACCESS dataset retains in-frame rearrangements with V and J assigned. A fraction of the clones does not appear; measured against another copy, unresolved V genes explain less than half of the discrepancy, and the remainder lacks a known reason. Within this sample are roughly 200,000 clones, with about 80% of them counted one time only. The ten top clones hold about 14% of the sample. The material sequenced was PBMCs. Receptors originate from a woman under 40 in good health and CMV-seropositive.

The chain couples TRBV4-3 to TRBJ2-2; 9 nucleotides agree with TRBD1. The CDR3 is 17 amino acids. Trimming at V came to 1 base and at J to 4 bases, leaving 7 bases not matched to a gene. CDR1 is LGHNA and CDR2 is YSLEER in the germline V gene. Written as DNA, the CDR3 is TGCGCCAGCAGCCAAGGAAGCGGGACAGGGCCCACCGGGGAGCTGTTTTTT. Translating it yields CASSQGSGTGPTGELFF.

The chain carries TRBV5-1 and TRBJ1-2; D possibly corresponds to TRBD1 (5 bases). The CDR3 runs to 17 residues. CDR1 is SGHRS and CDR2 is YFSETQ in the germline V gene. V was trimmed by 2 bases and J by 0 bases, leaving 17 bases between them. CDR3 DNA sequence: TGCGCCAGCAGCTTCCTTCGGGCGAAGGGGACTAACTATGGCTACACCTTC. Amino acid sequence: CASSFLRAKGTNYGYTF.

On this clone itself: The sample has other DNA sequences that encode this CDR3 too. V and J are TRBV7-9 and TRBJ1-5; no definite D call. The V end was cut by 2 bases, the J end by 2 bases, with 4 bases between. Germline values: CDR1 SEHNR, CDR2 FQNEAQ (reference sequence). The CDR3 totals 13 residues. The CDR3 here is CASSLPGNQPQHF. The CDR3 DNA is TGTGCCAGCAGCTTACCAGGCAATCAGCCCCAGCATTTT.

V is TRBV7-2 and J is TRBJ2-2; 8 nucleotides agree with TRBD1. Germline V gene sequence: CDR1 SGHTA, CDR2 FQGNSA. Trimming removed 0 bases from V and 4 bases from J; junction bases left unmatched: 1. The CDR3 sequence is 15 residues long. CDR3 loop: CASSLAGQGTGELFF. The CDR3 bases are TGTGCCAGCAGCTTAGCCGGACAGGGCACCGGGGAGCTGTTTTTT. Full variable domain (outside the CDR3, taken from reference TRBV7-2 and TRBJ2-2): GAGVSQSPSNKVTEKGKDVELRCDPISGHTALYWYRQSLGQGLEFLIYFQGNSAPDKSGLPSDRFSAERTGGSVSTLTIQRTQQEDSAVYLCASSLAGQGTGELFFGEGSRLTVL.

The chain couples TRBV19 to TRBJ2-7; a possible D gene is TRBD2 (7 bases). V was shortened by 3 bases and J by 5 bases, with 14 bases between the two germline ends. The length of the CDR3 is 14 residues. Germline V gene data show CDR1 as LNHDA and CDR2 as SQIVND (reference sequence). The CDR3 region has the DNA TGTGCCAGTAGTATTGGGGGGGCAAGCGACGAGCAGTACTTC. Translation: CASSIGGASDEQYF.

In this sample, this clone turned up a few times. The rearrangement links TRBV7-9 to TRBJ1-4, with D unclear. CDR1 and CDR2 (germline): SEHNR, FQNEAQ (reference sequence). Deletions cut 5 bases from V and 0 bases from J, with 13 bases between. The CDR3 has 16 residues. The CDR3 DNA follows: TGTGCCAGCAGCACTCCCTTATCCCCAACTAATGAAAAACTGTTTTTT. Its translation is CASSTPLSPTNEKLFF.

The chain has TRBV27 and TRBJ1-2; TRBD1 aligns across 7 bases. Germline V lookup: CDR1 MNHEY, CDR2 SMNVEV (reference sequence). This CDR3 has 13 residues. Trimming took 5 bases from V and 6 from J; bases not matched to a gene: 6. Written as DNA, the CDR3 is TGTGCCAGCAGTGAAGACAGGGTCCATGGCTACACCTTC. This gives the protein CASSEDRVHGYTF.

The chain is built from TRBV14 and TRBJ2-7; D is undetermined. V was shortened by 1 base and J by 6 bases, with 7 bases between the two germline ends. This CDR3 has 12 amino acids. Germline CDR1 and CDR2: SGHDN and FVKESK. The CDR3 loop reads CASSQAGTEQYF. As DNA, the CDR3 is TGTGCCAGCAGCCAAGCAGGAACCGAGCAGTACTTC.